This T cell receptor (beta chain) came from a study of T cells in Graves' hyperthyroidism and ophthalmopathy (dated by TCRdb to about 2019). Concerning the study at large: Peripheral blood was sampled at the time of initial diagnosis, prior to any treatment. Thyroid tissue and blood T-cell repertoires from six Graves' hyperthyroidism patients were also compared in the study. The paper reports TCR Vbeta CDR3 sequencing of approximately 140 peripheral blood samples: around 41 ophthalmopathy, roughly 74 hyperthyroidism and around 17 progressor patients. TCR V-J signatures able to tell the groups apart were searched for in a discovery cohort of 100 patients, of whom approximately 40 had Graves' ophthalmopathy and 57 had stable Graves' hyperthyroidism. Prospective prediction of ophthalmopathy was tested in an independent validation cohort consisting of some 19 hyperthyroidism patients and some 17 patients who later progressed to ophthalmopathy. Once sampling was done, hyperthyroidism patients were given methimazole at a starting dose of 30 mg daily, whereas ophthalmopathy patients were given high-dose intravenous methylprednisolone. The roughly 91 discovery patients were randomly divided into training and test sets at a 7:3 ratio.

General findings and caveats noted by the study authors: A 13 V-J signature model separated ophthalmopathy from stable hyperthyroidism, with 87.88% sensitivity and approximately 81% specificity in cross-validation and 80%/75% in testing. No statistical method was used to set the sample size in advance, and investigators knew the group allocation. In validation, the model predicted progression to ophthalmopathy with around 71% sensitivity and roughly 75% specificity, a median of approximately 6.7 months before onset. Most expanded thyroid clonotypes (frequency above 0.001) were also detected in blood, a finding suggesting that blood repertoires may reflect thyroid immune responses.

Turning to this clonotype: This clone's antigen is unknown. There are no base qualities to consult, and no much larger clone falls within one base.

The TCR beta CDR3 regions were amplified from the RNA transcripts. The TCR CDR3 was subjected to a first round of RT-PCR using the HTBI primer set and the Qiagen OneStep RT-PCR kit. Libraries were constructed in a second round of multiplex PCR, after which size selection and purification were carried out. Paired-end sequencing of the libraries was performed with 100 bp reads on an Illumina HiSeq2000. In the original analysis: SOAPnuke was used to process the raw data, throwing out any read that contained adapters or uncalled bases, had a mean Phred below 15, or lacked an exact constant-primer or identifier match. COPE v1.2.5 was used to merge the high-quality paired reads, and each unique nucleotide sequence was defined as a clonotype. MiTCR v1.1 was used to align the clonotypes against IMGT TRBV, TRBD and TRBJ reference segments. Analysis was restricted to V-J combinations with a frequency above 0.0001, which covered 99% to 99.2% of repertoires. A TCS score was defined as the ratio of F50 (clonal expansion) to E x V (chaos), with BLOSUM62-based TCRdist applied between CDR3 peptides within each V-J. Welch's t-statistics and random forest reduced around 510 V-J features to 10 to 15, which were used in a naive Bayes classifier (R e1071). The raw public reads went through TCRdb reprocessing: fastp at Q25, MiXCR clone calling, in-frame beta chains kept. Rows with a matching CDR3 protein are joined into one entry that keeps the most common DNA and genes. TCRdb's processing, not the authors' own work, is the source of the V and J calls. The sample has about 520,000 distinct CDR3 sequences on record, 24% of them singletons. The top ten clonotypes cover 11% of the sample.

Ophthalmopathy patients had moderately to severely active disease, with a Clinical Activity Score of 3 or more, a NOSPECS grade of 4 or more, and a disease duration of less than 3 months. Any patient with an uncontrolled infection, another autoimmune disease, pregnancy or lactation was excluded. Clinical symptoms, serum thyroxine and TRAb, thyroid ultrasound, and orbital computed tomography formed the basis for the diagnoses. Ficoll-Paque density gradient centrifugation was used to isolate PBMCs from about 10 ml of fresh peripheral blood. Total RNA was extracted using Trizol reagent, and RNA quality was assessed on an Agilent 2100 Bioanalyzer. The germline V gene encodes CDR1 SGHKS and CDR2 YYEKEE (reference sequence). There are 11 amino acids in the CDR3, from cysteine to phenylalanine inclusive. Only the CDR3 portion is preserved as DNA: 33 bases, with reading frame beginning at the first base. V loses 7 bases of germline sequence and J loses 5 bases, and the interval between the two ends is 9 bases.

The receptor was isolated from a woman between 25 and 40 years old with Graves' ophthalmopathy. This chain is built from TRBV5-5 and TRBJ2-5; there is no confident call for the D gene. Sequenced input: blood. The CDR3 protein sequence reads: CASDLGETQYF. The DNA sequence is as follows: TGTGCCAGCGACCTGGGGGAGACCCAGTACTTC.